This T cell receptor beta chain was sequenced during a study of cytotoxic CD8 clonotypes in ibrutinib-treated CLL. Depths of 1 in 200,000 to 1 in 1 million T cells were the sequencing target. Method: immunoSEQ multiplex PCR; TCRdb's copy keeps in-frame clones and lacks some. The repertoire includes approximately 340,000 clones, over 55% of them detected once, and roughly 6% sits in the top ten. Trimming removed 4 bases from V and 1 base from J; junction bases left unmatched: 4. The CDR3 is 15 amino acids. The germline gives CDR1 MGHDK, CDR2 SYGVNS. Study observations and caveats: Treatment left the uncommon public clonotypes either contracted or stable in frequency. The study sampled sustained-remission and progressing patients at different times.

Comments on this clone: Its specificity is unknown.

This chain joins TRBV25-1 and TRBJ2-1; 7 bases align to TRBD1. This material consisted of PBMCs, taken after 36 months of ibrutinib treatment. This clonotype originated in a human donor with chronic lymphocytic leukemia. Written as DNA, the CDR3 is TGTGCCAGCAGTGGAAGACAGGGATCCTACAATGAGCAGTTCTTC. Encoded protein: CASSGRQGSYNEQFF. Full variable domain (outside the CDR3, taken from reference TRBV25-1 and TRBJ2-1): EADIYQTPRYLVIGTGKKITLECSQTMGHDKMYWYQQDPGMELHLIHYSYGVNSTEKGDLSSESTVSRIRTEHFPLTLESARPSHTSQYLCASSGRQGSYNEQFFGPGTRLTVL.